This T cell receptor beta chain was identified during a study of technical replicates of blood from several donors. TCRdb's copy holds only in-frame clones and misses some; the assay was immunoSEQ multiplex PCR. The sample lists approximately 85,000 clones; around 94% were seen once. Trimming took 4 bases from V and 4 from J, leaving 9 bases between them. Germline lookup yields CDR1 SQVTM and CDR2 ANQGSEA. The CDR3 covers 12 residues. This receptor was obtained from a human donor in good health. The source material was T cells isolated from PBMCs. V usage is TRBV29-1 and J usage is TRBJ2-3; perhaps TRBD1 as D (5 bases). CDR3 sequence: CSVVLRADTQYF. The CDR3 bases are TGCAGCGTTGTTCTCAGGGCAGATACGCAGTATTTT.